This entry concerns a single T cell receptor beta chain. This clonotype has ten or more counts. Which antigen it targets is not known. Per-nucleotide qualities are absent, and no much larger clonotype sits a single base away. The sequencer listed for this sample is Illumina NovaSeq 6000. TCR cDNA was made using 5'RACE template switching, a step that added a universal primer site and unique molecular identifiers. cDNA synthesis was primed from both the TCR alpha and TCR beta constant segments. Library amplification involved two PCR steps, and the second step added sample barcodes and sequencing adapters. Sequencing of libraries was performed on Illumina HiSeq 2500 (2x100 bp) or NovaSeq (2x150 bp). The paper's processing steps were these. Reads were demultiplexed and collapsed into UMI consensus sequences with MIGEC, and V(D)J alignment was performed with MiXCR. Vaccine-responding clonotypes were defined with edgeR using replicate PBMC samples, requiring FDR below 0.01 and a log2 fold change above 5 up to day 15. CD4 or CD8 identity was assigned to each bulk clonotype according to whether the clonotype was present at higher abundance in the sequenced CD4 repertoire or the sequenced CD8 repertoire. TCRdb reprocessed the public reads (quality trimming at Q25 with fastp, clone calling with MiXCR) and kept in-frame beta chains. CDR3 protein duplicates are merged, each entry listing the most common genes and DNA. The authors' filters were not applied to this entry. This sample lists 300,000 to 400,000 distinct CDR3 sequences; about 10% were detected once. The ten largest clones capture around 3.2% of the sample.

From cysteine to phenylalanine, the CDR3 is 16 amino acids long. Solely the CDR3 DNA is kept, with 48 bases framed from the first base. The treatment or condition tag for this specimen amounts to: live attenuated yellow fever vaccine strain. A standard Ficoll-Paque protocol was used to isolate PBMCs from peripheral blood. Dynabeads CD4 and CD8 positive selection kits were used to isolate CD4 and CD8 T-cell fractions. TriZol was used to extract RNA from bulk PBMCs, CD4 and CD8 fractions, and dextramer-positive and dextramer-negative fractions. This sample is drawn from a study of T cells after yellow fever vaccination (dated by TCRdb to the late 2010s). Looking at the study overall: The SMART-Seq v4 Ultra Low Input RNA kit was used to prepare libraries from fractions with low cell numbers. To track T-cell clones before and after primary and booster YFV17D yellow fever vaccination, bulk TCR alpha and beta repertoires were sequenced longitudinally. Two healthy male donors, one aged 18 to 30 and one aged 30 to 39 years, were included in the cohort. Blood was collected at multiple timepoints before and after primary and secondary immunization, and bulk PBMC replicates and cell subsets were isolated.

The full study reports these points: Compared with the primary T-cell response, the secondary T-cell response was weaker but faster, peaking on day 5 rather than day 15. Most clones expanded after primary vaccination were re-detected after the booster (almost 97% of CD4 and 88% of CD8), suggesting broad memory maintenance. Computational filtering was needed because FACS-sorted repertoires could contain abundant contaminating clonotypes from the bulk population. The study included only two donors, which limits how far the findings can be generalized. A small fraction of clonotypes showed up in both the CD4 and CD8 compartments, probably as a result of convergent recombination.

The chain employs TRBV21-1 and TRBJ2-7; whether TRBD1, the table's D call, matches the DNA was not checked. TRBV21-1 is a documented pseudogene. Sequenced here: CD4+ T cells sorted from PBMCs, sampled 45 days after the yellow fever booster vaccination. The receptor was isolated from a young man who received the YFV17D yellow fever vaccine. For the CDR3, the sequence is CASSIGTGKRYYEQYF. The DNA sequence follows: TGTGCCAGCAGCATTGGGACAGGGAAGAGGTACTACGAGCAGTACTTC.